A selection of T cell receptor beta chains follows, all from one sample in a study of cytomegalovirus exposure and HLA in healthy donors. Some clones are missing from TCRdb's copy, which holds only in-frame ones; the method was immunoSEQ multiplex PCR. The sample includes 150,000 to 200,000 clones, roughly 83% of them seen just once. The sequenced sample consisted of PBMCs. Receptors were obtained from a woman between 18 and 30 years old in good health and CMV-seronegative. Each CDR3 is given with its conserved first and last residue. The D gene is left open where the match is weak. Clone size, where shown, is once, few, many, or a class for clones that have expanded.

V	length	D	J	size	DNA	CDR3
TRBV6-1	11	NA	TRBJ2-7	NA	TGTGCCAGCAACAGGTACTACGAGCAGTACTTC	CASNRYYEQYF
TRBV6-1	13	TRBD1	TRBJ1-2	NA	TGTGCCAGCACCATTACAGGGGCCTATGGCTACACCTTC	CASTITGAYGYTF
TRBV7-8	12	NA	TRBJ2-1	NA	TGTGCCAGCAGCTTAGCGGGAGGAGAGCAGTTCTTC	CASSLAGGEQFF
TRBV6-7	15	NA	TRBJ2-7	once	TGTGCCAGCAGTTACTCAGGGGACACCCACTACGAGCAGTACTTC	CASSYSGDTHYEQYF
TRBV9	16	TRBD2	TRBJ2-1	once	TGTGCCAGCAGCGGACCTAGCGGGGGGGCGTACAATGAGCAGTTCTTC	CASSGPSGGAYNEQFF
TRBV10-1	14	NA	TRBJ2-7	NA	TGCGCCAGCAGCCTCAGGGATTTAAGTAACGAGCAGTACTTC	CASSLRDLSNEQYF
TRBV6-6	14	TRBD1	TRBJ1-1	NA	TGTGCCAGCAGTTTTACCGCGGACAGGTCTGAAGCTTTCTTT	CASSFTADRSEAFF
TRBV7-3	15	TRBD2	TRBJ2-1	NA	TGTGCCAGCAGCTTAGAACTAGCGGGGGGGCCCTCGAAGTTCTTC	CASSLELAGGPSKFF
TRBV2	15	NA	TRBJ1-5	NA	TGTGCCAGCAGTGAAGCTGAGGGGGAAAGGCAGCCCCAGCATTTT	CASSEAEGERQPQHF
TRBV14	14	NA	TRBJ1-2	NA	TGTGCCAGCAGCCCCCGGGAGACTAACTATGGCTACACCTTC	CASSPRETNYGYTF
TRBV4-1	11	NA	TRBJ2-1	NA	TGCGCCAGCAGCTACATTGGTGAGCAGTTCTTC	CASSYIGEQFF
TRBV5-4	14	NA	TRBJ2-3	NA	TGTGCCAGCACCCGAGGAGGGTACACAGATACGCAGTATTTT	CASTRGGYTDTQYF
TRBV6-1	16	TRBD2	TRBJ2-7	once	TGTGCCAGCAGTGAACATAGCGGGAGGGCCCCCTACGAGCAGTACTTC	CASSEHSGRAPYEQYF
TRBV5-1	15	NA	TRBJ2-1	NA	TGCGCCAGCAGCTTATTAGGAGCGGAGAACAATGAGCAGTTCTTC	CASSLLGAENNEQFF
TRBV5-1	18	TRBD1	TRBJ2-7	NA	TGCGCCAGCAGCCCGGCCCTGAGGGGACAGCACACAAGCTACGAGCAGTACTTC	CASSPALRGQHTSYEQYF
TRBV9	12	NA	TRBJ1-6	NA	TGTGCCAGCAGCCTGGGGGCTTCACCCCTCCACTTT	CASSLGASPLHF
TRBV10-2	14	TRBD2	TRBJ2-7	NA	TGCGCCAGCACCAACATAGCGGGAGGGTACGAGCAGTACTTC	CASTNIAGGYEQYF
TRBV27	14	NA	TRBJ1-1	NA	TGTGCCAGCAGTTTCCTCGGATCACAGGGTATGGCTTTCTTT	CASSFLGSQGMAFF
TRBV2	15	TRBD1	TRBJ2-1	NA	TGTGCCAGCAGTGCCGGGACAGCCTCAATGGTGGAGCAGTTCTTC	CASSAGTASMVEQFF
TRBV6-5	15	TRBD1	TRBJ1-2	NA	TGTGCCAGCAGTTCAGGACAGGGCATACTCTATGGCTACACCTTC	CASSSGQGILYGYTF
TRBV7-9	17	NA	TRBJ2-3	NA	TGTGCCAGCTACCTACCCGTTGGGGGCTCCTTAACAGATACGCAGTATTTT	CASYLPVGGSLTDTQYF
TRBV27	18	TRBD1	TRBJ2-1	NA	TGTGCCAGCAGTTTATCGGGGTGGGACAGGGTGGAGGTAAATGAGCAGTTCTTC	CASSLSGWDRVEVNEQFF
TRBV6-4	16	NA	TRBJ2-6	NA	TGTGCCAGCAGTCGCGACGGAGCTTCTGGGGCCAACGTCCTGACTTTC	CASSRDGASGANVLTF
TRBV29-1	13	NA	TRBJ1-5	NA	TGCAGCGTTGAAACAGGGAGAAATCAGCCCCAGCATTTT	CSVETGRNQPQHF
TRBV10-1	15	TRBD2	TRBJ2-7	NA	TGCGCCAGCAGTGAGGGAGCGGGAGCTTCCTACGAGCAGTACTTC	CASSEGAGASYEQYF
TRBV2	14	TRBD1	TRBJ2-5	NA	TGTGCCAGCGCTCCTACAGGGGGCACAGAGACCCAGTACTTC	CASAPTGGTETQYF
TRBV7-8	16	TRBD1	TRBJ2-5	NA	TGTGCCAGCAGCAGCCCGGGACAGCTTCCACCCCAGGCCCAGTACTTC	CASSSPGQLPPQAQYF
TRBV12-5	16	NA	TRBJ2-3	NA	TGTGCTAGTGGTTTGGTACGCGGGACTAGCACAGATACGCAGTATTTT	CASGLVRGTSTDTQYF
TRBV29-1	14	NA	TRBJ1-2	NA	TGCAGCTCCCTCGACCCCAACAGGAACTATGGCTACACCTTC	CSSLDPNRNYGYTF
TRBV5-1	16	NA	TRBJ2-5	NA	TGCGCCAGCAGCTTGGCCGACGGAGGCCCAAAAGAGACCCAGTACTTC	CASSLADGGPKETQYF
TRBV19	14	NA	TRBJ1-5	NA	TGTGCCAGTAGAGGGACACCGAGCAATCAGCCCCAGCATTTT	CASRGTPSNQPQHF
TRBV2	13	TRBD1	TRBJ1-5	NA	TGTGCCAGCAACCGAGGACAGGGGCTGCCCCAGCATTTT	CASNRGQGLPQHF
TRBV4-2	16	TRBD2	TRBJ2-5	NA	TGTGCCAGCAGCCAGGAGAGGACTAGACTACAAGAGACCCAGTACTTC	CASSQERTRLQETQYF
TRBV6-6	16	TRBD1	TRBJ1-6	NA	TGTGCCAGCAGCTCACAGGGGGGTATCGGAAATTCACCCCTCCACTTT	CASSSQGGIGNSPLHF
TRBV30	13	NA	TRBJ2-1	NA	TGTGCCTGGGCCGAGACATCCTACAATGAGCAGTTCTTC	CAWAETSYNEQFF
TRBV19	13	TRBD2	TRBJ2-7	NA	TGTGCCTCAGGGAGGCGGGAGGGAGGCGAGCAGTACTTC	CASGRREGGEQYF
TRBV5-1	17	TRBD1	TRBJ1-3	NA	TGCGCCAGCAGCTTGGATTTAGGGACAGACTCTGGAAACACCATATATTTT	CASSLDLGTDSGNTIYF